This T cell receptor beta chain was retrieved from a study of T-cell reconstitution after alpha-beta-depleted transplantation in children. This sample's TCRbeta library carried unique molecular identifier barcodes. Via MiXCR, TCRdb re-called the PCR reads, giving one row per CDR3 protein. The sample lists approximately 630,000 distinct CDR3 sequences; approximately 14% were seen once. The V end was cut by 4 bases, the J end by 1 base, with 18 bases between. CDR3 length: 16 residues. Germline values: CDR1 SGHRS, CDR2 YFSETQ. Study outcomes and limitations: Expanded graft clones numbering several hundred reportedly gave rise to alpha-beta T cells about two months after transplant. From surviving recipient T cells and thymic progenitors came the high day-60 TCRbeta diversity observed in some patients.

This clonotype appeared many times. Its antigen is unknown. Specimen: PBMCs, collected before TCRalphabeta/CD19-depleted stem cell transplant. This receptor was identified in a girl aged 2-10 years with congenital amegakaryocytic thrombocytopenia, due to receive a stem cell transplant. The chain couples TRBV5-1 to TRBJ2-7, with D tentatively TRBD1 or TRBD2 (5 bases each). The chain's CDR3 is CASSLGRDQYSYEQYF. CDR3 nucleotides: TGCGCCAGCAGCCTCGGCAGGGACCAATATTCCTACGAGCAGTACTTC. Looking up the rest from reference TRBV5-1 and TRBJ2-7 gives the full variable domain: KAGVTQTPRYLIKTRGQQVTLSCSPISGHRSVSWYQQTPGQGLQFLFEYFSETQRNKGNFPGRFSGRQFSNSRSEMNVSTLELGDSALYLCASSLGRDQYSYEQYFGPGTRLTVT.